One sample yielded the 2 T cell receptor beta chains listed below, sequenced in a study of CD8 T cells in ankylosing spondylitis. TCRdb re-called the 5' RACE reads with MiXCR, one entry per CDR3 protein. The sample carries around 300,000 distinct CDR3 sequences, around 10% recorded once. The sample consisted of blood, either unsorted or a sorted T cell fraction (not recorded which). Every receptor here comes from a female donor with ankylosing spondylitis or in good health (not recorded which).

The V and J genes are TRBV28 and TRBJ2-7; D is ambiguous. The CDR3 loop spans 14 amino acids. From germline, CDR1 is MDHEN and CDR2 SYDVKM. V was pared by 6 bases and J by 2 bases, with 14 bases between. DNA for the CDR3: TGTGCCAGCAGCCCTTCGAGCTTTACCTACGAGCAGTACTTC. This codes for CASSPSSFTYEQYF. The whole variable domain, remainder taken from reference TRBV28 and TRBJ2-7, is DVKVTQSSRYLVKRTGEKVFLECVQDMDHENMFWYRQDPGLGLRLIYFSYDVKMKEKGDIPEGYSVSREKKERFSLILESASTNQTSMYLCASSPSSFTYEQYFGPGTRLTVT.

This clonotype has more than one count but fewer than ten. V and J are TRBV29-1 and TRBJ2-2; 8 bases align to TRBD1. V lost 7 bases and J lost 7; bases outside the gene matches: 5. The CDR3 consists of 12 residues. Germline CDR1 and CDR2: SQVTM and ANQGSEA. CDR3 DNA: TGCAGCGCCCCGACAGGGGTCGGGGAGCTGTTTTTT. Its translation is CSAPTGVGELFF.